This T cell receptor beta chain stems from a study of T cells in Graves' hyperthyroidism and ophthalmopathy. Broader study findings: In simple terms, a model built on 13 V-J features told ophthalmopathy apart from stable hyperthyroidism. Blood also held most thyroid clonotypes expanded beyond 0.001.

RNA transcripts provided the source from which TCR beta CDR3 regions were amplified. HTBI primers were the set used in a first-round RT-PCR of the TCR CDR3. TCRdb reprocessed the multiplex PCR reads via MiXCR and lists one record per CDR3 protein. This sample has more than 300,000 distinct CDR3 sequences; about a fifth occur once, and the top ten carry around 40%. In regard to this clonotype: Its target is unknown.

Unmatched junction bases numbered 6, after V lost 1 base and J lost 3 bases. The CDR3 is 16 amino acids. Germline V gene sequence: CDR1 LGHNA, CDR2 YNFKEQ. Patients were excluded for uncontrolled infection, other autoimmune disease, pregnancy or lactation. The origin of this receptor is a man younger than 30 with Graves' ophthalmopathy. Sequences were obtained from blood. The rearrangement joins TRBV4-2 to TRBJ2-3; the match to TRBD2 covers 8 bases. Here the CDR3 reads CASSQGRGGFTDTQYF. CDR3 bases: TGTGCCAGCAGCCAAGGTCGGGGGGGCTTTACAGATACGCAGTATTTT.